This T cell receptor (beta chain) comes out of a study of neurological immune-mediated disorders. Findings and limits, study-wide: HTLV-1-associated myelopathy had the most TCR clonal expansion, whereas multiple sclerosis had the least (lower than in healthy controls).

CDR1 is SGHVS and CDR2 is FQNEAQ in the germline V gene. This CDR3 contains 17 residues. Trimming cost V 5 bases and J 7 bases, with 27 bases left between them. Via MiXCR, TCRdb re-called the 5' RACE reads, giving one row per CDR3 protein. This table holds 70,000 to 90,000 distinct CDR3 sequences, 4.5% to 6.5% found once. The unsorted libraries were generated from a total of 2 million PBMCs, which had been stored in RNAlater at -80 C. Concerning this clonotype: The antigen remains unidentified.

This receptor was obtained from a woman in her 30s with multiple sclerosis. This rearrangement joins TRBV7-8 to TRBJ2-7; a weak D match, TRBD1 (6 bases). The source material was PBMCs. The chain's CDR3 is CASSPPDGRGPTGEQYF. Written as DNA, the CDR3 is TGTGCCAGCAGCCCCCCCGATGGCAGGGGCCCTACGGGTGAGCAGTACTTC.